Listed below are T cell receptor beta chains from one sample, sequenced in a study of neurological immune-mediated disorders. TCRdb called the 5' RACE reads again in MiXCR, with one record for every CDR3 protein. Of tens of thousands of distinct CDR3 sequences listed, 2.5% were seen once; the top ten hold less than 2.5%. The sequenced sample consisted of PBMCs. The receptor source for this set is a man over 45 with multiple sclerosis. Each CDR3 is given with its conserved first and last residue. Fields, in order: clone size, V gene, J gene, D gene, CDR3 protein, CDR3 DNA. The D gene is left open where the match is weak. Clone size, where shown, is once, few, many, or a class for clones that have expanded.

clone size: many; V gene: TRBV11-2; J gene: TRBJ2-7; D gene: TRBD1; CDR3 protein: CASSLSPQGAYEQYF; CDR3 DNA: TGTGCCAGCAGCTTATCCCCGCAGGGGGCCTACGAGCAGTACTTC
clone size: many; V gene: TRBV6-5; J gene: TRBJ1-1; D gene: -; CDR3 protein: CASSFTGRGWTEAFF; CDR3 DNA: TGTGCCAGCAGTTTCACTGGTAGGGGTTGGACTGAAGCTTTCTTT
clone size: many; V gene: TRBV6-5; J gene: TRBJ1-1; D gene: -; CDR3 protein: CASSLVRRSEAFF; CDR3 DNA: TGTGCCAGCAGTTTAGTTCGACGGTCTGAAGCTTTCTTT
clone size: many; V gene: TRBV7-9; J gene: TRBJ2-7; D gene: -; CDR3 protein: CASSWSYEQYF; CDR3 DNA: TGTGCCAGCAGTTGGTCCTACGAGCAGTACTTC
clone size: many; V gene: TRBV12-3/TRBV12-4; J gene: TRBJ2-1; D gene: -; CDR3 protein: CASSLDSNEQFF; CDR3 DNA: TGTGCCAGCAGTTTAGACAGCAATGAGCAGTTCTTC
clone size: many; V gene: TRBV4-1; J gene: TRBJ2-1; D gene: -; CDR3 protein: CASSQLGGREFF; CDR3 DNA: TGCGCCAGCAGCCAGCTCGGGGGCCGTGAGTTCTTC
clone size: many; V gene: TRBV18; J gene: TRBJ2-3; D gene: TRBD1; CDR3 protein: CASSPLRQGATLDTQYF; CDR3 DNA: TGTGCCAGCTCACCCTTAAGACAGGGGGCTACTTTGGATACGCAGTATTTT
clone size: many; V gene: TRBV20-1; J gene: TRBJ2-2; D gene: -; CDR3 protein: CSAGNREASTGELFF; CDR3 DNA: TGCAGTGCTGGAAACCGGGAAGCGAGTACCGGGGAGCTGTTTTTT
clone size: many; V gene: TRBV5-1; J gene: TRBJ2-7; D gene: -; CDR3 protein: CASSGGTAGEQYF; CDR3 DNA: TGCGCCAGCAGCGGCGGGACAGCGGGGGAGCAGTACTTC
clone size: many; V gene: TRBV5-6; J gene: TRBJ2-1; D gene: -; CDR3 protein: CASSSSPMNEQFF; CDR3 DNA: TGTGCCAGCAGCTCGTCCCCTATGAATGAGCAGTTCTTC
clone size: many; V gene: TRBV28; J gene: TRBJ2-3; D gene: -; CDR3 protein: CASSLTTSADTQYF; CDR3 DNA: TGTGCCAGCAGTTTGACCACCAGCGCAGATACGCAGTATTTT
clone size: many; V gene: TRBV6-5; J gene: TRBJ1-1; D gene: -; CDR3 protein: CASHRALGTEAFF; CDR3 DNA: TGTGCCAGCCACCGGGCGTTGGGCACTGAAGCTTTCTTT
clone size: -; V gene: TRBV6-6; J gene: TRBJ2-7; D gene: -; CDR3 protein: CASNRQRTETYEQYF; CDR3 DNA: TGTGCCAGCAACAGACAAAGGACAGAGACCTACGAGCAGTACTTC
clone size: many; V gene: TRBV9; J gene: TRBJ2-3; D gene: -; CDR3 protein: CASSALRDLGTDTQYF; CDR3 DNA: TGTGCCAGCAGCGCCCTCCGGGACCTGGGCACAGATACGCAGTATTTT
clone size: many; V gene: TRBV6-1; J gene: TRBJ2-2; D gene: TRBD1; CDR3 protein: CAGRTGGTIGELFF; CDR3 DNA: TGTGCCGGTAGGACAGGGGGTACGATCGGGGAGCTGTTTTTT
clone size: many; V gene: TRBV10-2; J gene: TRBJ2-5; D gene: TRBD2; CDR3 protein: CASSESSSGGLQTQYF; CDR3 DNA: TGCGCCAGCAGTGAGTCATCTAGCGGGGGGTTGCAGACCCAGTACTTC
clone size: many; V gene: TRBV28; J gene: TRBJ2-5; D gene: TRBD2; CDR3 protein: CASSFHYSGGGTETQYF; CDR3 DNA: TGTGCCAGCAGTTTCCATTATAGCGGGGGAGGTACGGAGACCCAGTACTTC
clone size: many; V gene: TRBV20-1; J gene: TRBJ2-7; D gene: TRBD1; CDR3 protein: CSGNRGNEQYF; CDR3 DNA: TGCAGTGGCAACAGGGGGAACGAGCAGTACTTC
clone size: medium-sized; V gene: TRBV4-1; J gene: TRBJ2-5; D gene: TRBD1; CDR3 protein: CASSQGRGQGGNQETQYF; CDR3 DNA: TGCGCCAGCAGCCAAGGCAGAGGACAGGGGGGTAACCAAGAGACCCAGTACTTC
clone size: many; V gene: TRBV7-8; J gene: TRBJ1-2; D gene: TRBD1; CDR3 protein: CASSVGTASNYGYTF; CDR3 DNA: TGTGCCAGCAGCGTTGGGACAGCTTCTAACTATGGCTACACCTTC
clone size: many; V gene: TRBV28; J gene: TRBJ2-2; D gene: TRBD1; CDR3 protein: CASSTGATSTGELFF; CDR3 DNA: TGTGCCAGCAGTACAGGGGCGACGAGCACCGGGGAGCTGTTTTTT
clone size: many; V gene: TRBV20-1; J gene: TRBJ2-5; D gene: TRBD1; CDR3 protein: CSANRGRLETQYF; CDR3 DNA: TGCAGTGCTAACAGGGGGCGACTGGAGACCCAGTACTTC
clone size: many; V gene: TRBV6-5; J gene: TRBJ2-2; D gene: -; CDR3 protein: CASSYSQNTGELFF; CDR3 DNA: TGTGCCAGCAGTTACTCTCAGAACACCGGGGAGCTGTTTTTT
clone size: many; V gene: TRBV27; J gene: TRBJ2-5; D gene: TRBD2; CDR3 protein: CVEDLGAASGGQETQYF; CDR3 DNA: TGTGTCGAAGACTTGGGGGCGGCTAGCGGGGGGCAAGAGACCCAGTACTTC
clone size: many; V gene: TRBV18; J gene: TRBJ1-1; D gene: TRBD1; CDR3 protein: CASSPSTTGRTEAFF; CDR3 DNA: TGTGCCAGCTCACCGTCAACGACAGGGCGCACTGAAGCTTTCTTT
clone size: many; V gene: TRBV5-6; J gene: TRBJ1-2; D gene: -; CDR3 protein: CASSPLGGRISYGYTF; CDR3 DNA: TGTGCCAGCAGCCCGTTGGGGGGCAGAATTTCCTATGGCTACACCTTC
clone size: many; V gene: TRBV20-1; J gene: TRBJ1-2; D gene: TRBD1; CDR3 protein: CSAPGQGLGHGYTF; CDR3 DNA: TGCAGTGCTCCGGGACAGGGGTTAGGACATGGCTACACCTTC
clone size: many; V gene: TRBV20-1; J gene: TRBJ2-5; D gene: -; CDR3 protein: CSAQLDGRETQYF; CDR3 DNA: TGCAGTGCTCAACTTGATGGGAGAGAGACCCAGTACTTC
clone size: many; V gene: TRBV5-1; J gene: TRBJ1-2; D gene: TRBD1; CDR3 protein: CASTPGRDRVNYGYTF; CDR3 DNA: TGCGCCAGCACCCCTGGTCGGGACAGGGTAAACTATGGCTACACCTTC
clone size: many; V gene: TRBV10-2; J gene: TRBJ2-3; D gene: TRBD2; CDR3 protein: CASSESSVIAGGRDTQYF; CDR3 DNA: TGCGCCAGCAGTGAGTCGTCCGTCATAGCGGGGGGAAGGGATACGCAGTATTTT
clone size: few; V gene: TRBV7-7; J gene: TRBJ2-5; D gene: -; CDR3 protein: CASSPIRGGETQYF; CDR3 DNA: TGTGCCAGCAGCCCCATCAGGGGCGGGGAGACCCAGTACTTC
clone size: many; V gene: TRBV9; J gene: TRBJ2-3; D gene: TRBD2; CDR3 protein: CASSPLAGDTDTQYF; CDR3 DNA: TGTGCCAGCAGCCCTCTAGCGGGGGACACAGATACGCAGTATTTT
clone size: many; V gene: TRBV27; J gene: TRBJ1-2; D gene: -; CDR3 protein: CASSLSPGATYGYTF; CDR3 DNA: TGTGCCAGCAGTTTATCTCCAGGGGCTACATATGGCTACACCTTC
clone size: many; V gene: TRBV7-2; J gene: TRBJ1-2; D gene: TRBD1; CDR3 protein: CASSAPGGVYGYTF; CDR3 DNA: TGTGCCAGCAGCGCCCCAGGGGGCGTCTATGGCTACACCTTC
clone size: many; V gene: TRBV5-1; J gene: TRBJ1-2; D gene: -; CDR3 protein: CASSLEDNYGYTF; CDR3 DNA: TGCGCCAGCAGCTTGGAGGATAACTATGGCTACACCTTC
clone size: many; V gene: TRBV6-5; J gene: TRBJ2-3; D gene: TRBD2; CDR3 protein: CASSYSGGPTDTQYF; CDR3 DNA: TGTGCCAGCAGTTATAGCGGGGGGCCCACAGATACGCAGTATTTT
clone size: many; V gene: TRBV5-1; J gene: TRBJ1-1; D gene: TRBD1; CDR3 protein: CASSRSTGENTEAFF; CDR3 DNA: TGCGCCAGCAGCAGATCGACAGGGGAGAACACTGAAGCTTTCTTT
clone size: many; V gene: TRBV7-8; J gene: TRBJ2-5; D gene: -; CDR3 protein: CASKLAQIQETQYF; CDR3 DNA: TGTGCCAGCAAACTGGCTCAAATTCAAGAGACCCAGTACTTC
clone size: many; V gene: TRBV7-2; J gene: TRBJ2-1; D gene: TRBD1; CDR3 protein: CASSLSNRGGNNEQFF; CDR3 DNA: TGTGCCAGCAGCTTATCTAACAGGGGCGGAAACAATGAGCAGTTCTTC
clone size: -; V gene: TRBV7-9; J gene: TRBJ1-6; D gene: -; CDR3 protein: CASSPPGGGSPLNF; CDR3 DNA: TGTGCCAGCAGCCCCCCGGGCGGAGGTTCACCCCTCAACTTT
clone size: many; V gene: TRBV20-1; J gene: TRBJ2-3; D gene: -; CDR3 protein: CSALAPTDTQYF; CDR3 DNA: TGCAGTGCCCTGGCCCCCACAGATACGCAGTATTTT
clone size: many; V gene: TRBV12-3/TRBV12-4; J gene: TRBJ2-7; D gene: TRBD1; CDR3 protein: CASRRRQGANYEQYF; CDR3 DNA: TGTGCCAGCAGGCGACGACAGGGGGCTAACTACGAGCAGTACTTC
clone size: many; V gene: TRBV12-3/TRBV12-4; J gene: TRBJ2-3; D gene: -; CDR3 protein: CASSYSTDTQYF; CDR3 DNA: TGTGCCAGCAGCTACAGCACAGATACGCAGTATTTT
clone size: many; V gene: TRBV7-6; J gene: TRBJ2-3; D gene: TRBD1; CDR3 protein: CASSRDRGRTQYF; CDR3 DNA: TGTGCCAGCAGCAGGGACAGGGGGCGAACGCAGTATTTT
clone size: many; V gene: TRBV4-2; J gene: TRBJ1-6; D gene: -; CDR3 protein: CASSQVEGSSYNSPLNF; CDR3 DNA: TGTGCCAGCAGCCAAGTGGAGGGCAGCTCCTATAATTCACCCCTCAACTTT
clone size: many; V gene: TRBV12-3/TRBV12-4; J gene: TRBJ2-3; D gene: -; CDR3 protein: CASSLGGPPTDTQYF; CDR3 DNA: TGTGCCAGCAGTTTGGGGGGACCGCCCACAGATACGCAGTATTTT
clone size: many; V gene: TRBV11-1; J gene: TRBJ1-2; D gene: -; CDR3 protein: CASSLGSPGDGYTF; CDR3 DNA: TGTGCCAGCAGCTTAGGTTCCCCAGGTGATGGCTACACCTTC
clone size: many; V gene: TRBV27; J gene: TRBJ1-4; D gene: -; CDR3 protein: CASSRQGKRNEKLFF; CDR3 DNA: TGTGCCAGCAGCCGGCAAGGCAAGCGGAATGAAAAACTGTTTTTT
clone size: many; V gene: TRBV4-3; J gene: TRBJ1-2; D gene: -; CDR3 protein: CASSQSRGKNYGYTF; CDR3 DNA: TGCGCCAGCAGCCAATCTAGAGGGAAGAACTATGGCTACACCTTC
clone size: many; V gene: TRBV20-1; J gene: TRBJ2-5; D gene: -; CDR3 protein: CSARTGIETQYF; CDR3 DNA: TGCAGTGCTAGGACCGGAATAGAGACCCAGTACTTC
clone size: many; V gene: TRBV20-1; J gene: TRBJ2-5; D gene: TRBD2; CDR3 protein: CSARRTSGRGETQYF; CDR3 DNA: TGCAGTGCTAGGCGGACTAGCGGAAGGGGGGAGACCCAGTACTTC
clone size: many; V gene: TRBV15; J gene: TRBJ2-5; D gene: -; CDR3 protein: CATSRGRGSRYF; CDR3 DNA: TGTGCCACCAGCAGAGGTAGAGGGAGCCGGTACTTC
clone size: few; V gene: TRBV28; J gene: TRBJ1-6; D gene: -; CDR3 protein: CASSDSPNSPLNF; CDR3 DNA: TGTGCCAGCAGCGACAGTCCTAATTCACCCCTCAACTTT
clone size: many; V gene: TRBV20-1; J gene: TRBJ2-1; D gene: TRBD2; CDR3 protein: CSASGGGLAGGDGYNEQFF; CDR3 DNA: TGCAGTGCTAGTGGTGGGGGACTAGCGGGGGGCGATGGTTACAATGAGCAGTTCTTC
clone size: many; V gene: TRBV9; J gene: TRBJ2-3; D gene: -; CDR3 protein: CASSQYGEAQYF; CDR3 DNA: TGTGCCAGCAGCCAGTACGGGGAGGCGCAGTATTTT